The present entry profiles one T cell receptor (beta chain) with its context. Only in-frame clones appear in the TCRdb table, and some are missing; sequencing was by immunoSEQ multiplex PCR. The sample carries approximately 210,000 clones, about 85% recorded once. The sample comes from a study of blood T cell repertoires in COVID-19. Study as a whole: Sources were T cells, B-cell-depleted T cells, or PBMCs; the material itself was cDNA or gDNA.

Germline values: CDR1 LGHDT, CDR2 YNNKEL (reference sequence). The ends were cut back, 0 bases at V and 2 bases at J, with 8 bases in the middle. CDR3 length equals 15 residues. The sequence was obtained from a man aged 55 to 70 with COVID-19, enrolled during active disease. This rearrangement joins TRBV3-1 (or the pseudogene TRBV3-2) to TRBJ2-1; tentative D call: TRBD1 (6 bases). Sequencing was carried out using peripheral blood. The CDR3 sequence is CASSQDGTPYNEQFF. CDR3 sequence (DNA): TGTGCCAGCAGCCAAGACGGGACACCCTACAATGAGCAGTTCTTC.